This TCR beta chain was recovered during a study of Graves' ophthalmopathy and Graves' hyperthyroidism (dated by TCRdb to between 2018 and 2020). Background for the entire study: Peripheral blood samples were taken at the time of initial diagnosis, before any treatment was given. TCR beta repertoire signatures were used to distinguish Graves' ophthalmopathy from Graves' hyperthyroidism and to predict progression to ophthalmopathy. In total, 135 blood samples were TCR-sequenced: approximately 42 ophthalmopathy, some 75 hyperthyroidism and about 17 hyperthyroidism-to-ophthalmopathy patients. To explore V-J signatures that distinguish ophthalmopathy from hyperthyroidism, a discovery set of roughly 98 patients was enrolled, made up of more than 40 with ophthalmopathy and some 56 with stable hyperthyroidism. An independent validation cohort comprised 18 hyperthyroidism patients and about 16 patients who later progressed from hyperthyroidism to ophthalmopathy. In five or six hyperthyroidism patients, T-cell repertoires of thyroid tissue and blood were compared. Following sampling, methimazole starting at 30 mg daily was administered to hyperthyroidism patients, and high-dose intravenous methylprednisolone was administered to ophthalmopathy patients. The 100 discovery patients were divided at random into training and test sets in a 7:3 ratio.

TCR beta CDR3 regions were amplified from RNA transcripts for repertoire sequencing. A first-round RT-PCR used HTBI primers with the Qiagen OneStep RT-PCR kit, followed by a second-round multiplex PCR, size selection and purification. The libraries underwent paired-end sequencing with 100 bp reads on an Illumina HiSeq2000. The study's own analysis went as follows. SOAPnuke was used for read processing, and reads with adapters, uncalled bases, a mean Phred below 15, or no exact constant-primer or identifier match were discarded. COPE v1.2.5 was used to merge the high-quality paired reads. Clonotypes were defined as unique nucleotide sequences and were aligned to IMGT TRB V, D and J references using MiTCR v1.1. The analysis was limited to V-J combinations with a frequency above 0.0001, which together covered approximately 99% of repertoires. A TCR clonal expansion and chaos score per V-J combination was defined as the ratio of F50 clonal expansion to chaos observed in the TCRdist matrix. Welch's t-statistics and random forest were used to narrow the features down to 10 to 15 V-J combinations, which were then fed into a naive Bayes classifier. Thyroid-blood repertoire similarity was quantified with the Morisita-Horn index. TCRdb's own reprocessing of the public reads used fastp at Q25 and MiXCR and kept productive beta chains. Identical CDR3 proteins give one entry, which carries the most common genes and DNA. TCRdb, not the original authors, processed these V and J calls. The sample contains roughly 170,000 distinct CDR3 sequences, roughly two fifths of them found a single time. The ten top clones hold over 7% of the sample.

A word on this clonotype: The specificity of this receptor is unknown. No base quality values were provided; no much bigger clone lies one nucleotide off.

The CDR3, from cysteine to phenylalanine, totals 15 residues. Kept here is only the CDR3 DNA, which spans 45 bases and is read in frame from base 1. Unmatched junction bases come to 7, with V trimmed by 6 bases and J by 3 bases. The ophthalmopathy patients had moderately to severely active disease, with a Clinical Activity Score of 3 or higher, a NOSPECS grade of 4 or higher, and a disease duration of less than 3 months. Patients with other autoimmune diseases, uncontrolled infections, pregnancy or lactation were excluded from the study. Diagnosis was based on clinical symptoms, serum thyroxine, TRAb, thyroid ultrasound and orbital computed tomography. Ficoll-Paque density gradient centrifugation was used to isolate PBMCs from 8.5 to 10 ml of fresh peripheral blood. Trizol reagent was used to extract the total RNA, and its quality was then checked on an Agilent 2100 Bioanalyzer. Here is what the overall study found, with its caveats: Among expanded thyroid clonotypes with frequency above 0.001, most also showed up in blood, which suggests that blood repertoires may reflect the thyroid immune response. In validation, the model predicted ophthalmopathy progression with nearly 71% sensitivity and around 72% specificity; 12 predicted patients were CT-confirmed with GO in a median of 6.5 months. Sample size was not predetermined statistically, and investigators were not blinded to group allocation. In cross-validation, the 13-signature model distinguished ophthalmopathy from stable hyperthyroidism with less than 90% sensitivity and 81.08% specificity, while in the test set the corresponding values were around 79% and 71%.

The sequenced material came from peripheral blood. The rearranged segments are TRBV12-3 or TRBV12-4 and TRBJ2-2; TRBD1 agrees with 7 junctional bases. The TCR was taken from a man aged 25-45 years with Graves' ophthalmopathy. Donor details come from another sample of the same person, matched by shared clones. The CDR3 protein is CASRIRGTDTGELFF. The DNA sequence follows: TGTGCCAGCAGAATCCGAGGGACAGACACCGGGGAGCTGTTTTTT.